Presented here are 30 T cell receptor beta chains from one specimen sequenced in a study of T cell clonality in common variable immunodeficiency. The assay was immunoSEQ multiplex PCR, and TCRdb's table has in-frame clones only and misses some. The repertoire consists of about 32,000 clones, none detected only once. The sample was peripheral blood mononuclear cells. Receptors were obtained from a person aged 18 to 75 in good health.

This clone was seen a handful of times. The read finishes 3 residues shy of the CDR3 end, and the germline J gene is used to complete it. This chain connects TRBV7-2 to TRBJ1-1; D gene ambiguous. In germline, CDR1 is SGHTA, CDR2 FQGNSA. Trimming cost V 6 bases and J 4 bases, with 15 bases left between them. CDR3 length: 14 amino acids. Incomplete CDR3 DNA: TGTGCCAGCAGTCGCGACCCTCCGGGCACTGAA. Translating it yields CASSRDPPGTE. The CDR3 in full is CASSRDPPGTEAFF.

This clone showed up just a few times. The read halts 3 residues ahead of the CDR3 end, with the missing end drawn from the germline J gene. The V and J genes are TRBV20-1 and TRBJ1-1; 7 positions match TRBD1. Germline CDR1 is DFQATT and CDR2 is SNEGSKA (reference sequence). V shed 2 bases and J 3 bases; nucleotides not matched to a gene: 6. This CDR3 region has 14 residues. CDR3 sequence reads: CSARPGQKDTEAFF. The CDR3 DNA, read in part, is TGCAGTGCTAGACCGGGACAGAAGGACACTGAA.

With respect to this clone: The read halts 3 residues ahead of the CDR3 end, with the missing end drawn from the germline J gene. The chain couples TRBV11-3 to TRBJ2-5, with TRBD1 matching 10 bases. The V gene end was trimmed by 7 bases and the J gene end by 4 bases; junction bases not matched to a gene: 6. This CDR3 has 14 amino acids. The germline CDR1 and CDR2 sequences are SGHNT and YENEEA. CDR3 DNA (partial): TGTGCCAGCAATCTAGGGACAGGGGCAGAGACC. Translated: CASNLGTGAET. The CDR3 in full is CASNLGTGAETQYF.

This clone was recorded a few times. The read halts 3 residues ahead of the CDR3 end, with the missing end drawn from the germline J gene. The chain uses TRBV18 and TRBJ1-2; D is perhaps TRBD1 (6 bases). CDR1 KGHSH and CDR2 LQKENI come from the germline V gene. The CDR3 is 12 residues long. CDR3 loop: CASSPPGGAYTF. Partial CDR3 DNA: TGTGCCAGCTCACCACCGGGGGGGGCC. The entire variable domain, with the rest obtained from reference TRBV18 and TRBJ1-2, is as follows: NAGVMQNPRHLVRRRGQEARLRCSPMKGHSHVYWYRQLPEEGLKFMVYLQKENIIDESGMPKERFSAEFPKEGPSILRIQQVVRGDSAAYFCASSPPGGAYTFGSGTRLTVV.

The sample holds a few counts of this clone. Read data end 3 residues before the CDR3 end; the end is taken from the germline J gene. The chain uses TRBV7-9 and TRBJ2-4; 7 nucleotides line up with TRBD1. This CDR3 region has 13 residues. CDR1 is SEHNR and CDR2 is FQNEAQ in the germline V gene (reference sequence). The CDR3 sequence is CASSPRGRSGQYF. The sequenced part of the CDR3 DNA is TGTGCCAGCAGCCCTAGGGGGCGGAGTGGT. The variable domain in full, with the rest retrieved from reference TRBV7-9 and TRBJ2-4, is DTGVSQNPRHKITKRGQNVTFRCDPISEHNRLYWYRQTLGQGPEFLTYFQNEAQLEKSRLLSDRFSAERPKGSFSTLEIQRTEQGDSAMYLCASSPRGRSGQYFGAGTRLSVL.

This clone was seen at least ten times. Sequencing ends 3 residues short of the CDR3 end; the germline J gene provides the rest. The genes are TRBV2 and TRBJ2-7; 8 nucleotides agree with TRBD1. The CDR3 runs to 12 residues. V trimming: 4 bases; J trimming: 5 bases; junction bases outside the gene matches: 1. Germline V CDR1 and CDR2: SNHLY, FYNNEI. The covered CDR3 bases are TGTGCCAGCAGTGGACAGGGGAACGAG. It encodes CASSGQGNE. In full, the CDR3 is CASSGQGNEQYF.

In its sample, this clone was seen many times. The CDR3 extends 3 residues past the end of the read, so its final part is completed from the germline J gene. The chain employs TRBV5-1 and TRBJ2-1; 12 positions agree with TRBD2. Looked up from germline, CDR1 is SGHRS and CDR2 is YFSETQ. Losses at the gene ends were 0 bases for V and 9 bases for J; bases not matched to a gene: 1. CDR3 length: 14 residues. The CDR3 DNA, read in part, is TGCGCCAGCAGCTTGGAACTAGCGGGGGGTGAG. Translating gives CASSLELAGGE. The whole CDR3 reads CASSLELAGGEQFF. Based on the CDR3 plus reference TRBV5-1 and TRBJ2-1, the full variable domain is KAGVTQTPRYLIKTRGQQVTLSCSPISGHRSVSWYQQTPGQGLQFLFEYFSETQRNKGNFPGRFSGRQFSNSRSEMNVSTLELGDSALYLCASSLELAGGEQFFGPGTRLTVL.

As concerns this clone: The sequence runs out 3 residues before the end of the CDR3; the remainder is reconstructed from the germline J gene. The chain combines TRBV19 with TRBJ1-5; D is possibly TRBD1 (5 bases). The germline CDR1 and CDR2 sequences are LNHDA and SQIVND (reference sequence). Trimming cost V 0 bases and J 2 bases, with 8 bases left between them. The CDR3 contains 15 residues. The CDR3 loop reads CASSIEAGRNQPQHF. CDR3 DNA, as far as it was read: TGTGCCAGTAGTATAGAAGCGGGGCGCAATCAGCCC.

Regarding this clone: The sequenced fragment ends 3 residues before the CDR3 boundary, so the rest is inferred from the germline J gene. The chain recombines TRBV11-2 with TRBJ2-7; a weak D match, TRBD1 (5 bases). CDR1 SGHAT and CDR2 FQNNGV come from the germline V gene. The CDR3 length is 15 residues. V was trimmed by 2 bases and J by 3 bases, leaving 14 bases between them. This CDR3 reads CASSLSAGRDYEQYF. The CDR3 DNA, read in part, is TGTGCCAGCAGCTTATCCGCAGGGCGTGACTACGAG.

This clone was recorded a few times. The missing CDR3 end, 3 residues past where the read stops, is filled in from the germline J gene. V gene TRBV7-9 combines with J gene TRBJ2-7, with D maybe TRBD2 (6 bases). The CDR3 totals 15 residues. Trimming removed 5 bases at V and 3 bases at J, with 17 bases between. Germline V gene lookup returns CDR1 SEHNR and CDR2 FQNEAQ (reference sequence). The CDR3 region is CASSPRPGRGYEQYF. CDR3 DNA (partial): TGTGCCAGCAGCCCAAGACCCGGGCGGGGCTACGAG.

This clone appeared many times. Read coverage stops 3 residues before the CDR3 terminus; the germline J gene supplies the remainder. The rearrangement joins TRBV5-4 to TRBJ2-1; D not resolved. Between the trimmed V and J ends, which lost 2 bases and 9 bases, there was a span of 12 bases. Germline V gene lookup returns CDR1 SGHNT and CDR2 YYREEE (reference sequence). The CDR3 covers 13 residues. The sequenced CDR3 bases are TGTGCCAGCAGCTTTATCAAGGTTGGTGAG. Translation gives CASSFIKVGE. The whole CDR3 sequence reads CASSFIKVGEQFF.

This clone occurred many times. Coverage ceases 3 residues before the CDR3 finishes, and the germline J gene fills in the end. V usage is TRBV5-1 and J usage is TRBJ1-4, with 8 bases identical to TRBD1. The CDR3 has 14 residues. Per germline, CDR1 SGHRS and CDR2 YFSETQ. CDR3 DNA, as far as it was read: TGCGCCAGCAGCTTACAGGGGGACACCGGGGAA. The encoded protein is CASSLQGDTGE. The CDR3 in its entirety is CASSLQGDTGELFF.

The table lists this clone with many counts. The DNA ends 3 residues before the CDR3 does, and the rest of the CDR3 is filled in from the germline J gene. The chain combines TRBV20-1 with TRBJ2-7; 10 nucleotides line up with TRBD2. The CDR3 runs 15 residues. The germline V gene has CDR1 DFQATT and CDR2 SNEGSKA (reference sequence). V gave up 4 bases and J gave up 0 bases; unmatched junction bases: 6. CDR3 sequence reads: CSATPGTSASYEQYF. CDR3 DNA, as far as it was read: TGCAGTGCTACACCCGGGACTAGCGCCTCCTACGAG.

This clone was counted at least ten times. The read finishes 3 residues shy of the CDR3 end, and the germline J gene is used to complete it. The J gene is TRBJ2-1, the V gene TRBV19, with TRBD2 matching 15 bases. This CDR3 comprises 17 residues. V shed 7 bases and J 6 bases; nucleotides not matched to a gene: 10. Germline V lookup: CDR1 LNHDA, CDR2 SQIVND (reference sequence). CDR3 residues: CASKVGLAGGPPNEQFF. Incomplete CDR3 DNA: TGTGCCAGTAAGGTGGGACTAGCGGGAGGACCACCCAATGAG.

As to this clone: The sequenced fragment ends 3 residues before the CDR3 boundary, so the rest is inferred from the germline J gene. This chain joins TRBV2 and TRBJ2-7, with TRBD1 matching over 8 bases. This CDR3 is 14 amino acids long. J was trimmed by 5 bases and V by 6 bases; bases with no gene match: 9. Germline V lookup: CDR1 SNHLY, CDR2 FYNNEI. CDR3 bases read: TGTGCCAGCAGACAGAGACAGGGGTCAAACGAG. The encoded protein is CASRQRQGSNE. The whole CDR3 sequence is CASRQRQGSNEQYF.

Remarks on this clone: The read ends 3 residues shy of where the CDR3 ends; the end is completed using the germline J gene. V and J are TRBV18 and TRBJ2-2; 9 bases fit TRBD1. The CDR3 consists of 14 residues. CDR1 is KGHSH, CDR2 LQKENI, per germline. The covered CDR3 bases are TGTGCCAGCTCACCCCCGGGACAGGGAGAAAAG. Translation gives CASSPPGQGEK. The full CDR3 protein reads CASSPPGQGEKLFF.

Many counts were recorded for this clone. Read sequence stops 3 residues before the CDR3 end, and the germline J gene provides the missing end. This sequence joins TRBV20-1 and TRBJ2-5, with 9 bases aligning to TRBD2. This CDR3 is 17 amino acids long. The V segment lost 8 bases and the J segment 2 bases; nucleotides outside the gene matches: 18. Germline lookup yields CDR1 DFQATT and CDR2 SNEGSKA (reference sequence). The chain's CDR3 is CSLPGWGPSGNQETQYF. The covered CDR3 bases are TGCAGTCTGCCGGGTTGGGGGCCTAGCGGGAATCAAGAGACC.

Details on this clone: The read falls 3 residues short of the CDR3 end, and the missing part is taken from the germline J gene. V usage is TRBV7-3 and J usage is TRBJ2-5, with D possibly TRBD1 on 6 matching bases. The CDR3 length is 13 residues. The germline CDR1 and CDR2 sequences are SGHTA and FQGTGA. V was shortened by 5 bases and J by 7 bases, with 14 bases between the two germline ends. Partial CDR3 DNA: TGTGCCAGCAGCGAAGGGACATCAGGGACC. Residues: CASSEGTSGT. The CDR3 reads in full as CASSEGTSGTQYF.

This clone was counted at least ten times. The read terminates 3 residues before the CDR3 end, so the remaining end is supplied by the germline J gene. The J gene is TRBJ1-1, the V gene TRBV24-1; D remains unclear. CDR3 size: 15 residues. Trimming removed 8 bases from V and 0 bases from J, with 15 bases in between. Germline values: CDR1 KGHDR, CDR2 SFDVKD. Incomplete CDR3 DNA: TGTGCCACCAAGGATCAGGCAAGGGTGAACACTGAA. Translating it yields CATKDQARVNTE. The CDR3 in its entirety is CATKDQARVNTEAFF.

This clone was seen more than once but under ten times. CDR3 bases read: TGTGCCAGCAGCCTGGGCGGGAGTATTTGGAATGAG. Encoded protein: CASSLGGSIWNE. The entire CDR3 protein is CASSLGGSIWNEQFF. The gene calls are TRBV5-4 and TRBJ2-1; 7 bases are a match to TRBD2. From the germline J gene comes the end of the CDR3, since the read stops 3 residues before it. The CDR3 spans 15 residues. Germline lookup yields CDR1 SGHNT and CDR2 YYREEE (reference sequence). V lost 4 bases and J lost 7; bases outside the gene matches: 11.

As regards this clone: The CDR3 goes on 3 residues after the read ends, and that part is filled in from the germline J gene. The rearrangement joins TRBV7-9 to TRBJ2-5; 7 bases align to TRBD2. Germline V gene sequence: CDR1 SEHNR, CDR2 FQNEAQ (reference sequence). CDR3 size: 15 residues. CDR3: CASSWRASGTDTQYF. The covered CDR3 bases are TGTGCCAGCAGCTGGCGGGCTAGCGGCACAGATACC.

There are many counts of this clone. The sequence runs out 3 residues before the end of the CDR3; the remainder is reconstructed from the germline J gene. The chain carries TRBV7-8 and TRBJ2-7; 9 bases agree with TRBD2. CDR3 length: 16 residues. The germline gives CDR1 SGHVS, CDR2 FQNEAQ. Unmatched junction bases numbered 7, after V lost 2 bases and J lost 2 bases. This CDR3 reads CASSLLPGLAAYEQYF. The CDR3 DNA, read in part, is TGTGCCAGCAGCTTACTTCCGGGACTAGCTGCCTACGAG.

This clone was observed at least ten times. The read gets to within 3 residues of the CDR3 end, and the germline J gene fills in the rest. V and J are TRBV30 and TRBJ1-1; D gene unclear. V dropped 0 bases and J dropped 0 bases, with 5 bases sitting between them. Germline CDR1 reads GTSNPN; CDR2 reads SVGIG (reference sequence). The CDR3 consists of 13 residues. CDR3 bases read: TGTGCCTGGAGTGTAGGTATGAACACTGAA. This translates into CAWSVGMNTE. The entire CDR3 protein reads CAWSVGMNTEAFF. Looking up the rest from reference TRBV30 and TRBJ1-1 gives the full variable domain: SQTIHQWPATLVQPVGSPLSLECTVEGTSNPNLYWYRQAAGRGLQLLFYSVGIGQISSEVPQNLSASRPQDRQFILSSKKLLLSDSGFYLCAWSVGMNTEAFFGQGTRLTVV.

In its sample, this clone was seen many times. The read finishes 3 residues shy of the CDR3 end, and the germline J gene is used to complete it. The rearrangement links TRBV7-3 to TRBJ2-5, with unresolved D. CDR3 length: 12 amino acids. Germline CDR1 reads SGHTA; CDR2 reads FQGTGA. V was cut by 2 bases and J by 3 bases, with 4 bases left in between. CDR3 protein: CASSLPEETQYF. The CDR3 bases that were read are TGTGCCAGCAGCTTACCCGAAGAGACC. The full variable domain, rest sourced from reference TRBV7-3 and TRBJ2-5, is GAGVSQTPSNKVTEKGKYVELRCDPISGHTALYWYRQSLGQGPEFLIYFQGTGAADDSGLPNDRFFAVRPEGSVSTLKIQRTERGDSAVYLCASSLPEETQYFGPGTRLLVL.

The part of the CDR3 DNA that was read is TGTGCCAGCAATGCCCGCCGGGTGACAGGGATGGATTCACCC. Amino acid sequence: CASNARRVTGMDSP. In full, the CDR3 is CASNARRVTGMDSPLHF. V gene TRBV2 combines with J gene TRBJ1-6; TRBD1 matches at 7 bases. The read terminates 3 residues before the CDR3 end, so the remaining end is supplied by the germline J gene. Germline CDR1 and CDR2: SNHLY and FYNNEI. J gave up 8 bases and V 7 bases, and 17 bases lay outside the gene matches. This CDR3 spans 17 amino acids.

This clone was seen at least ten times. Partial CDR3 DNA: TGTGCCAGCACCATTACAGGGGAGAACACTGAA. This encodes CASTITGENTE. The complete CDR3 protein is CASTITGENTEAFF. V is TRBV2 and J is TRBJ1-1; 7 bases are shared with TRBD1. The CDR3 end is not reached by the read, which stops 3 residues before it; the germline J gene fills it in. V lost 7 bases to trimming and J lost 1 base; unmatched junction nucleotides: 6. CDR1 and CDR2 (germline): SNHLY, FYNNEI. The CDR3 sequence is 14 residues long.

This clone has just a few counts. The missing CDR3 end, 3 residues past where the read stops, is filled in from the germline J gene. The chain employs TRBV2 and TRBJ2-5; unclear D gene. Between the trimmed V and J ends, which lost 7 bases and 5 bases, there was a span of 5 bases. Germline CDR1 reads SNHLY; CDR2 reads FYNNEI. This CDR3 has 10 residues. CDR3 DNA, as far as it was read: TGTGCCAGCACGAGGGAGACC. The encoded protein is CASTRET. The CDR3 as a whole reads CASTRETQYF.

This clone was recorded a few times. A read error may account for a junction end that differs from germline. Sequencing ends 3 residues short of the CDR3 end; the germline J gene provides the rest. Other DNA sequences in the sample encode the same CDR3. This chain uses TRBV19 with TRBJ2-7; tentatively, D is TRBD2 (6 bases). The CDR3 has 13 amino acids. The germline V gene encodes CDR1 LNHDA and CDR2 SQIVND (reference sequence). The covered CDR3 bases are TGTGCTAGTAGTATAGTGGGGGGAGACGAG. Translation gives CASSIVGGDE. The full CDR3 is CASSIVGGDEQYF.

Worth noting for this clone: The CDR3 end is not reached by the read, which stops 3 residues before it; the germline J gene fills it in. The chain employs TRBV29-1 and TRBJ2-1, with D possibly matching TRBD1 (6 bases). The CDR3 length is 13 residues. CDR1 and CDR2 (germline): SQVTM, ANQGSEA. V was cut by 4 bases and J by 3 bases, with 10 bases left in between. Partial CDR3 DNA: TGCAGCGTTGCCAGGGACAACTACAATGAG. Protein product: CSVARDNYNE. The complete CDR3 protein is CSVARDNYNEQFF.

The table lists this clone with a few counts. The CDR3 end is not reached by the read, which stops 3 residues before it; the germline J gene fills it in. The genes are TRBV30 and TRBJ1-4, with a weak D call TRBD1 (5 bases). CDR1 and CDR2 (germline): GTSNPN, SVGIG (reference sequence). The CDR3 runs 15 residues. The CDR3 loop reads CAWSVLEGSVSPLFF. CDR3 DNA, as far as it was read: TGTGCCTGGAGTGTACTTGAGGGGTCGGTTTCACCA.